This T cell receptor (beta chain) appears in the sequencing data of a study of T cell responses to AZD1222 COVID-19 vaccine. Regarding the study as a whole: With dominance at 160-218 and 743-854, vaccine-associated CD4 TCRs spanned spike. Increases in Spike-specific TCR breadth and depth were seen after two AZD1222 doses. Variant regions that are unmutated are reportedly the target of nearly half of spike-specific TCRs.

As regards this clone: Its antigen is still unknown.

Looked up from germline, CDR1 is MNHEY and CDR2 is SVGAGI. The junction had 7 bases not matched to a gene; V was cut back by 6 bases and J by 4 bases. The CDR3 loop spans 14 amino acids. Data came from immunoSEQ multiplex PCR; TCRdb stores just in-frame clones and leaves some out. The sample includes more than 150,000 clones, roughly nine tenths of them seen just once. The chain couples TRBV6-5 to TRBJ2-7, with 9 nucleotides matching TRBD1. Specimen: peripheral blood, collected after recovery from COVID-19. The receptor's source is an adult who had recovered from COVID-19. The CDR3 DNA follows: TGTGCCAGCAGCGCCGGGACAGGGCGGTACGAGCAGTACTTC. Translation gives CASSAGTGRYEQYF.